The 17 T cell receptor beta chains below were found in one sample sequenced in a study of graft-versus-host responses after intestinal transplantation. No antigen has been identified for these receptors. Repertoires were generated with immunoSEQ multiplex PCR, while TCRdb's copy carries only in-frame clones and drops some. Here the sample spans 88,000 or so clones, 75% to 90% being singletons. Sample: unstimulated CD4+ T cells sorted from spleen or lymph node cells, taken before intestinal transplant. These receptors were taken from a human donor who received an intestinal transplant.

The gene calls are TRBV2 and TRBJ1-2; no firm D call. With 3 bases removed from V and 1 base from J, the gap between germline ends came to 6 bases. CDR1 SNHLY and CDR2 FYNNEI come from the germline V gene. This CDR3 region has 13 residues. The CDR3 here is CASSDQNNYGYTF. DNA for the CDR3: TGTGCCAGCAGTGACCAAAATAACTATGGCTACACCTTC.

The chain couples TRBV11-2 to TRBJ2-7; D remains unclear. CDR1 and CDR2 (germline): SGHAT, FQNNGV. CDR3 size: 14 residues. Trimming removed 0 bases from V and 0 bases from J, with 6 bases in between. CDR3 amino acids: CASSLDPVSYEQYF. The DNA for the CDR3 is TGTGCCAGCAGCTTAGATCCCGTCTCCTACGAGCAGTACTTC.

The gene calls are TRBV11-1 and TRBJ2-7, with TRBD2 as a possible D gene (6 bases). Deletions cut 5 bases from V and 5 bases from J, with 19 bases between. This CDR3 is 15 amino acids long. Germline V gene lookup returns CDR1 SGHAT and CDR2 FQDESV (reference sequence). CDR3 nucleotides: TGTGCCAGCAGCCGGAGCGGGTGGCGGTACCACGAGCAGTACTTC. Amino acids: CASSRSGWRYHEQYF.

V is TRBV10-1 and J is TRBJ2-7, with TRBD2 matching over 14 bases. Trimming at V came to 0 bases and at J to 2 bases, leaving 3 bases not matched to a gene. This CDR3 is 17 amino acids long. Germline V gene sequence: CDR1 WNHNN, CDR2 SYGVQD (reference sequence). The CDR3 is CASSESGTSGGAYEQYF. The CDR3 coding sequence is TGCGCCAGCAGTGAGTCAGGGACTAGCGGGGGAGCCTACGAGCAGTACTTC.

The chain has TRBV6-1 and TRBJ1-3; D may be TRBD1 (5 bases). CDR1 and CDR2 (germline): MNHNS, SASEGT. The CDR3 contains 17 residues. V gave up 1 base and J gave up 0 bases, with 13 bases separating them. The CDR3 DNA is TGTGCCAGCAGTGAAGGGTCCGGGACTTACTCTGGAAACACCATATATTTT. Amino acids: CASSEGSGTYSGNTIYF.

The chain uses TRBV5-1 and TRBJ2-7; 8 bases are shared with TRBD1. The CDR3 consists of 13 residues. Unmatched junction bases numbered 7, after V lost 4 bases and J lost 7 bases. Germline-derived CDR1 and CDR2 are SGHRS and YFSETQ. The CDR3 DNA sequence: TGCGCCAGCAGCCAACAGGGGGGTGGGGAGCAGTACTTC. Its translation is CASSQQGGGEQYF.

The J gene is TRBJ2-2, the V gene TRBV2, with D tentatively TRBD2 (6 bases). The CDR3 is made up of 13 amino acids. CDR1 SNHLY and CDR2 FYNNEI come from the germline V gene. Trimming took 2 bases from V and 6 from J, leaving 7 bases between them. CDR3 sequence reads: CASSESGAGELFF. CDR3 nucleotide sequence: TGTGCCAGCAGTGAATCGGGGGCCGGGGAGCTGTTTTTT.

The V and J genes are TRBV6-6 and TRBJ2-2; the match to TRBD2 covers 7 bases. The CDR3 is 16 amino acids. The trim removed 5 bases at V and 4 bases at J, leaving 10 bases unmatched. The germline V gene has CDR1 MNHNY and CDR2 SVGAGI (reference sequence). CDR3 amino acids: CASSKTTGTTTGELFF. In DNA form, the CDR3 reads TGTGCCAGCAGTAAGACGACCGGGACTACCACCGGGGAGCTGTTTTTT.

The CDR3 here is CASSFRGSYEQYF. CDR3 sequence (DNA): TGTGCCAGCAGCTTTCGAGGATCCTACGAGCAGTACTTC. The V and J genes are TRBV7-9 and TRBJ2-7; D gene unclear. V was pared by 3 bases and J by 1 base, with 7 bases between. The germline CDR1 and CDR2 sequences are SEHNR and FQNEAQ (reference sequence). This CDR3 contains 13 residues.

This sequence joins TRBV7-9 and TRBJ1-1, with D possibly being TRBD1 (5 bases). Looked up from germline, CDR1 is SEHNR and CDR2 is FQNEAQ (reference sequence). CDR3 size: 15 residues. Trimming removed 0 bases from V and 0 bases from J, with 8 bases in between. The CDR3 DNA sequence: TGTGCCAGCAGCTTAGCAGGGGTTATGAACACTGAAGCTTTCTTT. Its protein product is CASSLAGVMNTEAFF.

The chain recombines TRBV9 with TRBJ2-1; D possibly corresponds to TRBD1 (6 bases). CDR1 is SGDLS and CDR2 is YYNGEE in the germline V gene. The CDR3 runs 13 residues. V dropped 3 bases and J dropped 3 bases, with 7 bases sitting between them. CDR3 DNA sequence: TGTGCCAGCAGCGGGGACAACTACAATGAGCAGTTCTTC. Encoded protein: CASSGDNYNEQFF.

V is TRBV7-3 and J is TRBJ2-2; 8 bases are a match to TRBD2. Germline values: CDR1 SGHTA, CDR2 FQGTGA. The CDR3 length is 17 residues. Trimming at V came to 5 bases and at J to 1 base, leaving 9 bases not matched to a gene. This chain's CDR3 is CASSPHTSGLNTGELFF. In nucleotides, the CDR3 is TGTGCCAGCAGCCCACATACTAGCGGTTTGAACACCGGGGAGCTGTTTTTT.

This clone occurred once. This chain uses TRBV27 with TRBJ2-7; D is ambiguous. The CDR3 extends over 12 amino acids. The germline V gene has CDR1 MNHEY and CDR2 SMNVEV (reference sequence). With 5 bases removed from V and 4 bases from J, the gap between germline ends came to 9 bases. The CDR3 region has the DNA TGTGCCAGCAGTCGCCCGGTGTACGAGCAGTACTTC. Translated, it gives CASSRPVYEQYF.

In its sample, this clone was seen once. CDR3 sequence reads: CASIGQGGSPLHF. In DNA, the CDR3 is TGTGCCAGTATAGGACAGGGAGGGTCACCCCTCCACTTT. This chain links TRBV19 with TRBJ1-6, with 8 bases fitting TRBD1. Trimming took 7 bases from V and 10 from J; bases not matched to a gene: 6. The germline gives CDR1 LNHDA, CDR2 SQIVND (reference sequence). The CDR3 runs to 13 residues.

This clone has only one observation. The chain recombines TRBV13 with TRBJ2-3; the D gene is possibly TRBD2 (5 bases). In germline, CDR1 is PRHDT, CDR2 FYEKMQ (reference sequence). The CDR3 covers 14 residues. V was cut by 1 base and J by 4 bases, with 9 bases left in between. The CDR3: CASSLVPGADTQYF. CDR3 nucleotide sequence: TGTGCCAGCAGCTTAGTACCCGGGGCAGATACGCAGTATTTT. Combining the CDR3 with reference TRBV13 and TRBJ2-3 gives the whole variable domain AAGVIQSPRHLIKEKRETATLKCYPIPRHDTVYWYQQGPGQDPQFLISFYEKMQSDKGSIPDRFSAQQFSDYHSELNMSSLELGDSALYFCASSLVPGADTQYFGPGTRLTVL.

The gene calls are TRBV6-1 and TRBJ1-1; D unresolved. The germline CDR1 and CDR2 sequences are MNHNS and SASEGT. The CDR3 covers 13 residues. V was shortened by 6 bases and J by 0 bases, with 8 bases between the two germline ends. As DNA, the CDR3 is TGTGCCAGCAGAGGGAGCCTGAACACTGAAGCTTTCTTT. Translating it yields CASRGSLNTEAFF.

The chain combines TRBV9 with TRBJ1-3; D is undetermined. V lost 0 bases and J lost 0, with 10 bases in between. There are 16 residues in the CDR3. Germline CDR1 reads SGDLS; CDR2 reads YYNGEE. CDR3 DNA: TGTGCCAGCAGCGTAGCTCCTCCGTCCTCTGGAAACACCATATATTTT. Its protein product is CASSVAPPSSGNTIYF. Combining the CDR3 with reference TRBV9 and TRBJ1-3 gives the whole variable domain DSGVTQTPKHLITATGQRVTLRCSPRSGDLSVYWYQQSLDQGLQFLIQYYNGEERAKGNILERFSAQQFPDLHSELNLSSLELGDSALYFCASSVAPPSSGNTIYFGEGSWLTVV.